The 11 T cell receptor beta chains in this list originate from one sample, sequenced in a study of T-cell memory formation after mild COVID-19. TCRdb reprocessed the 5' RACE reads with MiXCR, giving one entry per CDR3 protein. The data hold some 450,000 distinct CDR3 sequences, with under 20% observed a single time. Input material: PBMCs or a T cell subset sorted from them (not recorded which). All receptors come from a man younger than 30 who had mild COVID-19 (a few samples of this study predate the infection). Cell type and time point are not known.

This clonotype was seen at least ten times. The chain uses TRBV4-1 and TRBJ2-5; TRBD2 aligns across 11 bases. CDR1 and CDR2 from the germline V gene are MGHRA and YSYEKL. CDR3 size: 16 residues. J gave up 2 bases and V 0 bases, and 2 bases lay outside the gene matches. CDR3 loop: CASSQDLAGGQETQYF. In DNA form, the CDR3 reads TGCGCCAGCAGCCAAGATCTAGCGGGGGGTCAAGAGACCCAGTACTTC.

V is TRBV20-1 and J is TRBJ2-5, with a possible D match to TRBD1 (6 bases). The CDR3 spans 19 residues. V lost 3 bases and J 2 bases, leaving 28 bases between the germline ends. The germline CDR1 and CDR2 sequences are DFQATT and SNEGSKA (reference sequence). This chain's CDR3 is CSASPITRPGHLIQETQYF. The DNA for the CDR3 is TGCAGTGCTAGTCCCATTACCCGTCCGGGACACCTAATTCAAGAGACCCAGTACTTC.

The chain employs TRBV6-5 and TRBJ1-4; D unresolved. The CDR3 sequence is 15 residues long. Germline loops: CDR1 MNHEY, CDR2 SVGAGI. Between the trimmed V and J ends, which lost 0 bases and 8 bases, there was a span of 13 bases. The CDR3 here is CASSYSYARGEKLFF. The CDR3 DNA reads TGTGCCAGCAGTTACTCATACGCCCGCGGGGAAAAACTGTTTTTT.

This clonotype was seen a few times. CDR3 nucleotides: TGTGCCATCAGGGGGGACAGGGGGCTCTACGAGCAGTACTTC. It codes for CAIRGDRGLYEQYF. The chain recombines TRBV10-3 with TRBJ2-7; 12 nucleotides match TRBD1. There are 14 residues in the CDR3. With V trimmed by 6 bases and J by 3 bases, 3 bases remained unmatched. Germline CDR1 and CDR2: ENHRY and SYGVKD.

This clonotype was detected a few times. The rearrangement links TRBV4-1 to TRBJ1-4, with D unclear. Trimming stripped 0 bases from V and 3 bases from J, with 11 bases between. In germline, CDR1 is MGHRA, CDR2 YSYEKL. The CDR3 spans 16 residues. The CDR3 DNA reads TGCGCCAGCAGCCAAGATTCAGGCCGCTCTAATGAAAAACTGTTTTTT. Its translation: CASSQDSGRSNEKLFF.

This clonotype was seen only a few times. This sequence joins TRBV10-2 and TRBJ2-5; TRBD2 matches 12 bases. V trimming: 5 bases; J trimming: 2 bases; junction bases outside the gene matches: 6. This CDR3 has 16 residues. The germline gives CDR1 WSHSY, CDR2 SAAADI. CDR3 nucleotides: TGCGCCAGCAGTCCCGGGACTAGCGGGCTACAAGAGACCCAGTACTTC. Encoded protein: CASSPGTSGLQETQYF.

Many counts were recorded for this clonotype. The chain is built from TRBV27 and TRBJ2-5; 10 positions agree with TRBD2. The junction had 21 bases not matched to a gene; V was cut back by 5 bases and J by 3 bases. The germline V gene has CDR1 MNHEY and CDR2 SMNVEV (reference sequence). The CDR3 sequence is 20 residues long. Written as DNA, the CDR3 is TGTGCCAGCAGTCCATCACTATCCTATGTAGCGGGGGGACATAAAGAGACCCAGTACTTC. This sequence encodes CASSPSLSYVAGGHKETQYF.

This clonotype turned up a few times. The chain has TRBV7-9 and TRBJ1-1; D is uncertain. Germline values: CDR1 SEHNR, CDR2 FQNEAQ (reference sequence). V was clipped by 1 base and J by 3 bases, with 12 bases between them. The CDR3 totals 15 residues. The CDR3 loop reads CASSLGGRVDTEAFF. In nucleotides, the CDR3 is TGTGCCAGCAGCTTAGGCGGTAGAGTGGACACTGAAGCTTTCTTT.

The chain joins TRBV29-1 to TRBJ2-2, with 8 bases matching TRBD2. The CDR3 runs to 11 residues. From germline, CDR1 is SQVTM and CDR2 ANQGSEA. V was pared by 7 bases and J by 7 bases, with 2 bases of the junction left unmatched. In DNA, the CDR3 is TGCAGCGGCCGGGAGGGCGGGGAGCTGTTTTTT. This encodes CSGREGGELFF.

CDR3 nucleotides: TGCAGCGTCCCCGGGACAGAGGCTCATGGCTATGGCTACACCTTC. It is translated as CSVPGTEAHGYGYTF. This sequence joins TRBV29-1 and TRBJ1-2; 7 bases align to TRBD1. The CDR3 spans 15 residues. In germline, CDR1 is SQVTM, CDR2 ANQGSEA. After removal of 6 bases from V and 4 bases from J, the junction contained 14 bases not matched to a gene.

This sequence joins TRBV7-2 and TRBJ2-7; D perhaps matches TRBD1 (5 bases). Germline lookup yields CDR1 SGHTA and CDR2 FQGNSA. CDR3 length equals 14 residues. The V end lost 5 bases, the J end lost 6 bases, and 17 bases lay between the germline ends. This CDR3 reads CASSIDSPIGEQYF. The CDR3 bases are TGTGCCAGCAGCATCGACAGTCCTATAGGCGAGCAGTACTTC.